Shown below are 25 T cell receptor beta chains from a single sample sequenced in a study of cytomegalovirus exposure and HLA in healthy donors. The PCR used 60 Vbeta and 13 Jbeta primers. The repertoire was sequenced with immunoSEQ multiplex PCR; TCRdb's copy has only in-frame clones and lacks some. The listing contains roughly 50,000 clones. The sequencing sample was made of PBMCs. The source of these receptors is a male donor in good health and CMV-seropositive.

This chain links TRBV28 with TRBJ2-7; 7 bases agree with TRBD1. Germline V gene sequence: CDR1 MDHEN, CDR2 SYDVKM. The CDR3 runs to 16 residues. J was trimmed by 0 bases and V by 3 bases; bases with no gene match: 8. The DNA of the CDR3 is TGTGCCAGCAGTTTTGTCTTGCGACAGGGCTCCTACGAGCAGTACTTC. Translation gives CASSFVLRQGSYEQYF.

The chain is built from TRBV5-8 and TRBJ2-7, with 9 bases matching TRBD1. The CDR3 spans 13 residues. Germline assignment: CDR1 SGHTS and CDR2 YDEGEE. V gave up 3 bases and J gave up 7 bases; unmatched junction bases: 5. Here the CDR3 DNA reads TGTGCCAGCAGCTGGACAGGGGATGGTGAGCAGTACTTC. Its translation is CASSWTGDGEQYF.

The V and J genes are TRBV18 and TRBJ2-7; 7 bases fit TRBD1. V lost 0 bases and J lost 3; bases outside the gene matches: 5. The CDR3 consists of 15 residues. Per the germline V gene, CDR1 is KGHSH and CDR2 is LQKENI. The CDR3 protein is CASSPPGQTLYEQYF. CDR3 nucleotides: TGTGCCAGCTCACCACCGGGACAGACCCTCTACGAGCAGTACTTC. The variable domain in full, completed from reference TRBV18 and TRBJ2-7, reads NAGVMQNPRHLVRRRGQEARLRCSPMKGHSHVYWYRQLPEEGLKFMVYLQKENIIDESGMPKERFSAEFPKEGPSILRIQQVVRGDSAAYFCASSPPGQTLYEQYFGPGTRLTVT.

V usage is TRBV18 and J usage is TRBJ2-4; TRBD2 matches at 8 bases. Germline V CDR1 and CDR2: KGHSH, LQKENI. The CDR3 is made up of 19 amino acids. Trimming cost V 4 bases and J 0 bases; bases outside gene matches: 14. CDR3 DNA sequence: TGTGCCAGCTCACTAGGAGCGGGGGCCCAGGCTTTAGCCAAAAACATTCAGTACTTC. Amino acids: CASSLGAGAQALAKNIQYF.

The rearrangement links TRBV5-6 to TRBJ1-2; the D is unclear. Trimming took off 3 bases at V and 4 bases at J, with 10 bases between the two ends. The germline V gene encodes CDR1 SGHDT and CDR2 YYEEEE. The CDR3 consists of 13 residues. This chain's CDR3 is CASSSLGSYGYTF. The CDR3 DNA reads TGTGCCAGCAGCTCCCTTGGGAGCTATGGCTACACCTTC.

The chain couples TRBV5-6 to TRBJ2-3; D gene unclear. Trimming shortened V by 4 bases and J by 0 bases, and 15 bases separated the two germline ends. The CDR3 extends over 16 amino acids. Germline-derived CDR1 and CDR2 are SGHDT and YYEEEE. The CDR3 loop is CASSRYRGPSTDTQYF. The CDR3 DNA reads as TGTGCCAGCAGCCGTTACCGCGGTCCAAGCACAGATACGCAGTATTTT.

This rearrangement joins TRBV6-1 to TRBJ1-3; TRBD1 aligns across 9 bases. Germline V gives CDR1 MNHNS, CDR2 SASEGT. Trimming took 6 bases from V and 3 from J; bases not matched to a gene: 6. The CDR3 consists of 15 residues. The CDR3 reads CASSGDREGGNTIYF. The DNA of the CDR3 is TGTGCCAGCAGCGGGGACAGGGAAGGTGGAAACACCATATATTTT.

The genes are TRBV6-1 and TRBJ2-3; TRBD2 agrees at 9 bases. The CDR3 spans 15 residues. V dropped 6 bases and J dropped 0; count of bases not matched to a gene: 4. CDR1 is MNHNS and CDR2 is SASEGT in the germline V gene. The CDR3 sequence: CASRSAGGSTDTQYF. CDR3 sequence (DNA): TGTGCCAGCAGGTCAGCGGGGGGAAGCACAGATACGCAGTATTTT.

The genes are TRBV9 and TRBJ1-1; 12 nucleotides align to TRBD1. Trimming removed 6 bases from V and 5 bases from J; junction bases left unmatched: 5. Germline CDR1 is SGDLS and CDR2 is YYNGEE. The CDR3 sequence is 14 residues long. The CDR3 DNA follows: TGTGCCAGCAACTCGGGACAGGGGGCGACTGAAGCTTTCTTT. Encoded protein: CASNSGQGATEAFF.

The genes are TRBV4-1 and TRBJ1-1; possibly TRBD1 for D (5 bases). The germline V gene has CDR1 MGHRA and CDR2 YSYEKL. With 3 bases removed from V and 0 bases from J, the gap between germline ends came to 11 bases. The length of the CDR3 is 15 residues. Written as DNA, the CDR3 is TGCGCCAGCAGCCAGCCGGGGGGAATGAACACTGAAGCTTTCTTT. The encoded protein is CASSQPGGMNTEAFF.

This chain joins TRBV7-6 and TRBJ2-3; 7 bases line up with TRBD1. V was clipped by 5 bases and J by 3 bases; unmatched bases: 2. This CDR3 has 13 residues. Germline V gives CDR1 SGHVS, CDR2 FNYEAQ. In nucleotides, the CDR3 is TGTGCCAGCAGCCTGGGACAGACAGATACGCAGTATTTT. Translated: CASSLGQTDTQYF.

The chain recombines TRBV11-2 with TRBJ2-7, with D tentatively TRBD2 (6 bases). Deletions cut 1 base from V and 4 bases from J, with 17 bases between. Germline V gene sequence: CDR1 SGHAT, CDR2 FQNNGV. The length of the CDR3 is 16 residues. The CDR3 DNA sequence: TGTGCCAGCAGCTTAGGGGGGGAGCCACGGGGGTACGAGCAGTACTTC. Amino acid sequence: CASSLGGEPRGYEQYF.

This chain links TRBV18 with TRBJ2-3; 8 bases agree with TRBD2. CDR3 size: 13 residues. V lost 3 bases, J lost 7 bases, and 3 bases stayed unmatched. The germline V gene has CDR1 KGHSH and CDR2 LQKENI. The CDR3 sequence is CASSPSGEYTQYF. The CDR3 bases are TGTGCCAGCTCACCTAGCGGGGAATATACGCAGTATTTT.

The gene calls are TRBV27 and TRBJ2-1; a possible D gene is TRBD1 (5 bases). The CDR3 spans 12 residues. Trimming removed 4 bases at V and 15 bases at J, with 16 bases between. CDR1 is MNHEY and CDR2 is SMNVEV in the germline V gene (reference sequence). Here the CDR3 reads CASSSSGLRGFF. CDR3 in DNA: TGTGCCAGCAGTTCCTCAGGGCTCCGTGGGTTCTTC.

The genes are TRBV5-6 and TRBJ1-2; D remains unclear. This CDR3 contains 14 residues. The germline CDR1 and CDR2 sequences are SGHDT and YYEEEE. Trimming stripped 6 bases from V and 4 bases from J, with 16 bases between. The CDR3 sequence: CASTLGGNFYGYTF. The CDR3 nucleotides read TGTGCCAGCACCCTCGGAGGAAACTTCTATGGCTACACCTTC.

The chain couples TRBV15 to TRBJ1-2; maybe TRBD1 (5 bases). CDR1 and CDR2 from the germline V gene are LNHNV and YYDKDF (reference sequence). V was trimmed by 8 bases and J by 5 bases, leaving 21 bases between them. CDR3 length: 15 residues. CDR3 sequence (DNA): TGTGCCACCTCGCCAGGCAGGGTAATTTGGTATGGCTACACCTTC. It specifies CATSPGRVIWYGYTF. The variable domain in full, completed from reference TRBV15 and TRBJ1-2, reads DAMVIQNPRYQVTQFGKPVTLSCSQTLNHNVMYWYQQKSSQAPKLLFHYYDKDFNNEADTPDNFQSRRPNTSFCFLDIRSPGLGDTAMYLCATSPGRVIWYGYTFGSGTRLTVV.

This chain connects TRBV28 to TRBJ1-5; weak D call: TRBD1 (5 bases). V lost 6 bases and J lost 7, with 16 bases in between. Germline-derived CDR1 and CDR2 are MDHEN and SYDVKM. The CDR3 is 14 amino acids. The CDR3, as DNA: TGTGCCAGCAGACAACAGGACCCGGACCAGCCCCAGCATTTT. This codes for CASRQQDPDQPQHF.

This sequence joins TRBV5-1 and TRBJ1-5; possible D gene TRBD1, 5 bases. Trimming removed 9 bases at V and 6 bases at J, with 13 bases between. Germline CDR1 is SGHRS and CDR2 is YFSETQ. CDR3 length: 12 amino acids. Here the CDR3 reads CAILMGGQPQHF. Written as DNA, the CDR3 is TGCGCCATCCTAATGGGGGGTCAGCCCCAGCATTTT.

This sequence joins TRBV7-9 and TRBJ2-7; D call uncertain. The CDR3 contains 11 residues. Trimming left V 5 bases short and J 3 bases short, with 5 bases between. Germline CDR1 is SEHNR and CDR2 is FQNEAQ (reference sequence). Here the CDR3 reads CASSLLYEQYF. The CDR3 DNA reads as TGTGCCAGCAGCCTCCTCTACGAGCAGTACTTC. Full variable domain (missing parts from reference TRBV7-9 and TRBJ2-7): DTGVSQNPRHKITKRGQNVTFRCDPISEHNRLYWYRQTLGQGPEFLTYFQNEAQLEKSRLLSDRFSAERPKGSFSTLEIQRTEQGDSAMYLCASSLLYEQYFGPGTRLTVT.

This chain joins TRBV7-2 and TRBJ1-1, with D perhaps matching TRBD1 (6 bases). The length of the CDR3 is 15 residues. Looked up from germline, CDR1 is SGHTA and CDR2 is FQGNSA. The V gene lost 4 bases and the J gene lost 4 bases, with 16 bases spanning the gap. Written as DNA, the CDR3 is TGTGCCAGCAGCTCGAGGGGGTCCTACGGCACTGAAGCTTTCTTT. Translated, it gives CASSSRGSYGTEAFF.

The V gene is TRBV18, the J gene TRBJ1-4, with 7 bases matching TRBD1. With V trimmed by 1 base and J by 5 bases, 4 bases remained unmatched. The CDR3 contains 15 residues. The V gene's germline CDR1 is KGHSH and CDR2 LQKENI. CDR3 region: CASSPRTGLNEKLFF. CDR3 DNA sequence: TGTGCCAGCTCACCACGGACAGGACTAAATGAAAAACTGTTTTTT. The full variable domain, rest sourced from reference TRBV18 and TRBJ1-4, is NAGVMQNPRHLVRRRGQEARLRCSPMKGHSHVYWYRQLPEEGLKFMVYLQKENIIDESGMPKERFSAEFPKEGPSILRIQQVVRGDSAAYFCASSPRTGLNEKLFFGSGTQLSVL.

Written as DNA, the CDR3 is TGTGCCAGCAGCACACTAGCGGGGGTCCCACCAAACGAGCAGTACTTC. Translating it yields CASSTLAGVPPNEQYF. The chain employs TRBV7-3 and TRBJ2-7, with TRBD2 matching 11 bases. The germline V gene encodes CDR1 SGHTA and CDR2 FQGTGA. The CDR3 has 16 amino acids. The V gene end was trimmed by 5 bases and the J gene end by 5 bases; junction bases not matched to a gene: 11.

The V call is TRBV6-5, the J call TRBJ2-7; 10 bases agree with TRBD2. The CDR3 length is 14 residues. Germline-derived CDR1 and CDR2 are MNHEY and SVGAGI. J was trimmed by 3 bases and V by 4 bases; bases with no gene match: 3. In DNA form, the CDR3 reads TGTGCCAGCAGTTGGACTAGCGGCCTCTACGAGCAGTACTTC. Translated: CASSWTSGLYEQYF.

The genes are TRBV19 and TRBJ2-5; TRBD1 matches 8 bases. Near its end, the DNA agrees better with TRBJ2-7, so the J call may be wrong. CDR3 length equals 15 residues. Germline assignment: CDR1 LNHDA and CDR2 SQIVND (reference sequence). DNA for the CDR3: TGTGCCAGTAGTCCCCCGGACAGGGCGCCCTACGAGCAGTACTTC. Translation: CASSPPDRAPYEQYF.

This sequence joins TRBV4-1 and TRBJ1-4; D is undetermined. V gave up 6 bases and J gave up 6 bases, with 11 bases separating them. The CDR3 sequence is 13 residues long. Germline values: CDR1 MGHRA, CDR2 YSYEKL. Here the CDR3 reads CASSRAPYEKLFF. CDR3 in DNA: TGCGCCAGCAGTCGCGCTCCCTATGAAAAACTGTTTTTT.